This is a list of T cell receptor beta chains from one sample in a study of CD8 T cells in ankylosing spondylitis. TCRdb itself ran the 5' RACE reads through MiXCR, one entry per CDR3 protein. The table includes some 87,000 distinct CDR3 sequences, about 9% detected once. Sequenced material: blood, either unsorted or a sorted T cell fraction (not recorded which). The receptors were sampled from a male donor with ankylosing spondylitis or in good health (not recorded which). CDR3s include the opening cysteine and the closing phenylalanine or tryptophan. The D gene is left open where the match is weak. Clone size is given for some rows only: seen once, a few or many times, or a class if the clone is expanded.

J gene | V gene | clone size | D gene | CDR3 DNA | CDR3 protein
TRBJ2-7 | TRBV7-8 | many | . | TGTGCCAGCAGCTCGAGCAGGGTCGAATCCTACGAGCAGTACTTC | CASSSSRVESYEQYF
TRBJ2-2 | TRBV6-1 | many | . | TGTGCCAGCAGTGAAGTATCTAGGGCCACCGGGGAGCTGTTTTTT | CASSEVSRATGELFF
TRBJ2-5 | TRBV7-2 | few | TRBD1 | TGTGCCAGCAGCTTCAGTCAGGGGGCGTTAGAGACCCAGTACTTC | CASSFSQGALETQYF
TRBJ1-1 | TRBV5-6 | . | . | TGTGCCAGCAGCTGGGAGGGCACTGAAGCTTTCTTT | CASSWEGTEAFF
TRBJ2-3 | TRBV7-2 | . | . | TGTGCCAGCAGCTTAGGAGGGGGTCCTAGAAACACAGATACGCAGTATTTT | CASSLGGGPRNTDTQYF
TRBJ2-7 | TRBV10-3 | many | TRBD1 | TGTGCCATCAGTGAGTCGACAGGGAAGTACGAGCAGTACTTC | CAISESTGKYEQYF
TRBJ2-5 | TRBV18 | few | . | TGTGCCAGCTCACCACCGAGCAGGCGGGAGACCCAGTACTTC | CASSPPSRRETQYF
TRBJ1-1 | TRBV18 | . | TRBD1 | TGTGCCAGCTCCCGACAGGGTGTTAGAGACTTGAACACTGAAGCTTTCTTT | CASSRQGVRDLNTEAFF
TRBJ1-2 | TRBV29-1 | many | . | TGCAGCGTAGGGGGCTACACCTTC | CSVGGYTF
TRBJ1-5 | TRBV12-3/TRBV12-4 | many | TRBD1 | TGTGCCAGCAGTTTAGGGGACAGGGTAAAGAAGGGCAATCAGCCCCAGCATTTT | CASSLGDRVKKGNQPQHF
TRBJ2-4 | TRBV6-1 | many | . | TGTGCCCTCTCCCTTGACGCTCGAAAAAACATTCAGTACTTC | CALSLDARKNIQYF
TRBJ1-2 | TRBV3-1 | many | . | TGTGCCAGCAGCCAAACGACAGCCCACTATGGCTACACCTTC | CASSQTTAHYGYTF
TRBJ2-7 | TRBV11-3 | many | TRBD1 | TGTGCCAGCAGCTTGGGCAGGGGGAACGACGAGCAGTACTTC | CASSLGRGNDEQYF
TRBJ1-4 | TRBV5-1 | few | . | TGCGCCAGCAGTCATACAGGTCGTGCAACTAATGAAAAACTGTTTTTT | CASSHTGRATNEKLFF
TRBJ1-2 | TRBV7-2 | many | . | TGTGCCAGCAGCTTAAGAATCGCCACCTACAGCAACTATGGCTACACCTTC | CASSLRIATYSNYGYTF
TRBJ2-5 | TRBV20-1 | many | . | TGCAGTGCTAGAGTGTCCTACCAAGAGACCCAGTACTTC | CSARVSYQETQYF
TRBJ1-3 | TRBV6-5 | many | . | TGTGCCAGCAGTTATGGTCCTCTCTCTGGAAACACCATATATTTT | CASSYGPLSGNTIYF
TRBJ1-1 | TRBV12-3/TRBV12-4 | many | . | TGTGCCAGCACCGCAGGGATGAACACTGAAGCTTTCTTT | CASTAGMNTEAFF
TRBJ1-5 | TRBV12-3/TRBV12-4 | many | . | TGTGCCAGCAGTTCTGGGAGGAGTCGGGGTAGCAATCAGCCCCAGCATTTT | CASSSGRSRGSNQPQHF
TRBJ1-1 | TRBV28 | many | . | TGTGCCAGCAGTTTACAGAGGGAAGCTTTCTTT | CASSLQREAFF
TRBJ2-5 | TRBV20-1 | many | . | TGCAGTGCTAGAGATCAGGGGGGTACGGAGACCCAGTACTTC | CSARDQGGTETQYF
TRBJ1-1 | TRBV6-6 | many | . | TGTGCCAGCAGTTACGCCGGGAGCACTGAAGCTTTCTTT | CASSYAGSTEAFF
TRBJ1-1 | TRBV10-3 | many | . | TGTGCCATCAGTCCACAGAACACTGAAGCTTTCTTT | CAISPQNTEAFF
TRBJ2-1 | TRBV7-2 | many | . | TGTGCCAGCAGCCAGACCCCCTACAATGAGCAGTTCTTC | CASSQTPYNEQFF
TRBJ1-4 | TRBV6-1 | many | . | TGTGCCAGCCGAGAAGGGGATTATAATGAAAAACTGTTTTTT | CASREGDYNEKLFF
TRBJ2-3 | TRBV6-1 | many | TRBD2 | TGTGCCAGCAGTGAATGGAGAGGGGACTACACAGATACGCAGTATTTT | CASSEWRGDYTDTQYF
TRBJ2-2 | TRBV24-1 | many | . | TGTGCCACCAGTGATCCCCGGGACAAGAACACCGGGGAGCTGTTTTTT | CATSDPRDKNTGELFF